This TCR beta chain was found in a study of blood T cell repertoires in COVID-19. The wider study: Samples taken during acute and convalescent COVID-19 were collected in the United States, Italy and Spain.

Clones were read by immunoSEQ multiplex PCR, and TCRdb kept only the in-frame ones, dropping some. The sample records fewer than 200,000 clones, 85% to 90% being singletons. Trimming cost V 3 bases and J 3 bases, with 9 bases left between them. This CDR3 has 13 amino acids. From germline, CDR1 is DFQATT and CDR2 SNEGSKA (reference sequence). Sequencing was done on a sample of peripheral blood. The receptor's source is a woman between 55 and 75 years old with acute or convalescent COVID-19. The chain combines TRBV20-1 with TRBJ1-5; D ambiguous. The CDR3 reads CSASEADNQPQHF. DNA of the CDR3: TGCAGTGCTAGTGAGGCCGACAATCAGCCCCAGCATTTT.